The subject of this entry is one T cell receptor (beta chain). This sample was included in a study of T cell changes during pregnancy in multiple sclerosis. Data came from immunoSEQ multiplex PCR; TCRdb stores just in-frame clones and leaves some out. Of 20,000 to 25,000 clones in the sample, 75% to 90% were seen once. The germline V gene has CDR1 SGDLS and CDR2 YYNGEE. Germline trimming cut 3 bases from V and 2 bases from J; bases unmatched to any gene: 8. The CDR3 contains 15 residues. The chain links TRBV9 to TRBJ2-7; TRBD1 aligns across 7 bases. This sequence originates from a female donor in good health, enrolled as a control in a pregnancy study. The sequencing here drew on CD4+ T cells from peripheral blood mononuclear cells, taken in the first trimester of pregnancy. The CDR3 DNA sequence: TGTGCCAGCAGCGCCGGGACAGCTTCTCCCTACGAGCAGTACTTC. It translates to CASSAGTASPYEQYF.